These T cell receptor beta chains were read from a single sample in a study of identical twins. TCRdb reanalysed the 5' RACE reads using MiXCR and keeps one entry per CDR3 protein. The sample shows some 320,000 distinct CDR3 sequences, roughly an eighth of them seen only once. This same sample was also part of a study on yellow fever vaccine responses in identical twins.

What was sequenced was CD8+ T cells sorted from blood. Receptor source: a woman under 30 in good health. The CDR3 runs from the conserved cysteine through the conserved F or W. A D gene is named only where the DNA matches it firmly. Rows give clone size only sometimes, using once, few, many, or a class for an expanded clone.

CDR3nt: TGTGCCAGCAGCGTTGGACAGGGCCAAGAGACCCAGTACTTC
CDR3aa: CASSVGQGQETQYF
j_gene: TRBJ2-5
d_gene: TRBD1
abundance: few
v_gene: TRBV9

CDR3nt: TGTGCCAGCAGCCGCCGCCGGGACTACACAGATACGCAGTATTTT
CDR3aa: CASSRRRDYTDTQYF
j_gene: TRBJ2-3
d_gene: TRBD2
abundance: few
v_gene: TRBV28

CDR3nt: TGCGCCAGCAGCCAAGAGGACAGGGGGTACTATGGCTACACCTTC
CDR3aa: CASSQEDRGYYGYTF
j_gene: TRBJ1-2
d_gene: TRBD1
abundance: few
v_gene: TRBV4-1

CDR3nt: TGTGCCACCAGTGACGCTAGCACCAATGAGCAGTTCTTC
CDR3aa: CATSDASTNEQFF
j_gene: TRBJ2-1
d_gene: NA
abundance: NA
v_gene: TRBV15

CDR3nt: TGCGCCACCTTAGGGGACACCGGGGAGCTGTTTTTT
CDR3aa: CATLGDTGELFF
j_gene: TRBJ2-2
d_gene: NA
abundance: few
v_gene: TRBV5-1

CDR3nt: TGCAGTGCCCCTTGGGGTAGCGGGAAAAACGAGCAGTACTTC
CDR3aa: CSAPWGSGKNEQYF
j_gene: TRBJ2-7
d_gene: TRBD2
abundance: NA
v_gene: TRBV20-1

CDR3nt: TGTGCCAGCAGCTTAGCCACAAGGGAAGAGACCCAGTACTTC
CDR3aa: CASSLATREETQYF
j_gene: TRBJ2-5
d_gene: NA
abundance: many
v_gene: TRBV7-8

CDR3nt: TGTGCCAGCAACCTTCAAACCGGGGAGCTGTTTTTT
CDR3aa: CASNLQTGELFF
j_gene: TRBJ2-2
d_gene: NA
abundance: many
v_gene: TRBV12-3/TRBV12-4

CDR3nt: TGTGCCAGCAGTTGGAATCCGGGACTTAGCTACGAGCAGTACTTC
CDR3aa: CASSWNPGLSYEQYF
j_gene: TRBJ2-7
d_gene: NA
abundance: NA
v_gene: TRBV6-2/TRBV6-3

CDR3nt: TGTGCCAGCAGCCAAAGCCCGGGGGGCGGCGGGGAGCTGTTTTTT
CDR3aa: CASSQSPGGGGELFF
j_gene: TRBJ2-2
d_gene: NA
abundance: many
v_gene: TRBV4-2

CDR3nt: TGCGCCAGCAGCCCGGATGGACCGAGGGGCCACAATGAGCAGTTCTTC
CDR3aa: CASSPDGPRGHNEQFF
j_gene: TRBJ2-1
d_gene: NA
abundance: few
v_gene: TRBV5-1

CDR3nt: TGTGCCAGCAGGAAACAGCCTAGGGCCCAAGGGGAGACCCAGTACTTC
CDR3aa: CASRKQPRAQGETQYF
j_gene: TRBJ2-5
d_gene: NA
abundance: few
v_gene: TRBV21-1

CDR3nt: TGCAGCGTTGTAGGGCGGGAGGACTACGAGCAGTACTTC
CDR3aa: CSVVGREDYEQYF
j_gene: TRBJ2-7
d_gene: TRBD2
abundance: many
v_gene: TRBV29-1

CDR3nt: TGTGCCAGCAGCTCCCCAGAGAACACTGAAGCTTTCTTT
CDR3aa: CASSSPENTEAFF
j_gene: TRBJ1-1
d_gene: NA
abundance: NA
v_gene: TRBV7-9

CDR3nt: TGTGCCAGCAGCGGGGACGGGGATCCCTACAATGAGCAGTTCTTC
CDR3aa: CASSGDGDPYNEQFF
j_gene: TRBJ2-1
d_gene: NA
abundance: NA
v_gene: TRBV9

CDR3nt: TGTGCCAGCAAGGGTGGCTTGAGGGAAGCTTTCTTT
CDR3aa: CASKGGLREAFF
j_gene: TRBJ1-1
d_gene: NA
abundance: few
v_gene: TRBV2

CDR3nt: TGTGCCAGCAGTTCTAGAGTAGAGCAGTTCTTC
CDR3aa: CASSSRVEQFF
j_gene: TRBJ2-1
d_gene: NA
abundance: NA
v_gene: TRBV28

CDR3nt: TGTGCCAGCAGTTTTTCGAGGGTAGAGACCCAGTACTTC
CDR3aa: CASSFSRVETQYF
j_gene: TRBJ2-5
d_gene: NA
abundance: NA
v_gene: TRBV27

CDR3nt: TGTGCCATCAGTGAGCTGCTAGGCGGTTTCGATAATTCACCCCTCCACTTT
CDR3aa: CAISELLGGFDNSPLHF
j_gene: TRBJ1-6
d_gene: NA
abundance: NA
v_gene: TRBV10-3

CDR3nt: TGCAGCGTTGAGGGCAGGTCGGGGGCGGGGGAGACCCAGTACTTC
CDR3aa: CSVEGRSGAGETQYF
j_gene: TRBJ2-5
d_gene: NA
abundance: NA
v_gene: TRBV29-1

CDR3nt: TGTGCCAGCAACAGTCGGGGCGCTGAGCAGTTCTTC
CDR3aa: CASNSRGAEQFF
j_gene: TRBJ2-1
d_gene: NA
abundance: few
v_gene: TRBV7-9

CDR3nt: TGTGCCAGCAGTGAATGGGGTGGGTCGGATACGCAGTATTTT
CDR3aa: CASSEWGGSDTQYF
j_gene: TRBJ2-3
d_gene: NA
abundance: NA
v_gene: TRBV2

CDR3nt: TGTGCCACCAGCAGCGGGGAGGGCACTGAAGCTTTCTTT
CDR3aa: CATSSGEGTEAFF
j_gene: TRBJ1-1
d_gene: NA
abundance: many
v_gene: TRBV15

CDR3nt: TGCAGTGCTAGACCCACAGGACTAGCGGGAGCTAGTGAGCAGTTCTTC
CDR3aa: CSARPTGLAGASEQFF
j_gene: TRBJ2-1
d_gene: TRBD2
abundance: few
v_gene: TRBV20-1

CDR3nt: TGTGCCAGCAGCCAAGGGGGTGGCGGGTTACGCCAAGAGACCCAGTACTTC
CDR3aa: CASSQGGGGLRQETQYF
j_gene: TRBJ2-5
d_gene: NA
abundance: NA
v_gene: TRBV3-1

CDR3nt: TGTGCCAGCAGTGGACCCGGGACAGCTAACAATGAGCAGTTCTTC
CDR3aa: CASSGPGTANNEQFF
j_gene: TRBJ2-1
d_gene: TRBD1
abundance: few
v_gene: TRBV6-1

CDR3nt: TGTGCCAGCAGCTTGTCGGTGAGCGGAACTAGCACAGATACGCAGTATTTT
CDR3aa: CASSLSVSGTSTDTQYF
j_gene: TRBJ2-3
d_gene: NA
abundance: NA
v_gene: TRBV5-4

CDR3nt: TGCGCCAGCAGCTTTTCTTCTCCTGGATGGAACACCGGGGAGCTGTTTTTT
CDR3aa: CASSFSSPGWNTGELFF
j_gene: TRBJ2-2
d_gene: NA
abundance: many
v_gene: TRBV5-1

CDR3nt: TGTGCCAGCGGCCTTTCCAACACCGGGGAGCTGTTTTTT
CDR3aa: CASGLSNTGELFF
j_gene: TRBJ2-2
d_gene: NA
abundance: NA
v_gene: TRBV27

CDR3nt: TGCAGTGCTAGGGGATGGGTTTGGTCACCCCTCCACTTT
CDR3aa: CSARGWVWSPLHF
j_gene: TRBJ1-6
d_gene: NA
abundance: NA
v_gene: TRBV20-1

CDR3nt: TGTGCCAGCAGTTTAATGGCTAGCGGGGGGGCCGGGGAGCTGTTTTTT
CDR3aa: CASSLMASGGAGELFF
j_gene: TRBJ2-2
d_gene: TRBD2
abundance: NA
v_gene: TRBV27

CDR3nt: TGTGCTAGTGGTCCCAGGGACACAACCTACGAGCAGTACTTC
CDR3aa: CASGPRDTTYEQYF
j_gene: TRBJ2-7
d_gene: NA
abundance: many
v_gene: TRBV12-5

CDR3nt: TGTGCCACCAGTGAAACGACAGGGTTCACCGGGGAGCTGTTTTTT
CDR3aa: CATSETTGFTGELFF
j_gene: TRBJ2-2
d_gene: TRBD1
abundance: many
v_gene: TRBV24-1

CDR3nt: TGTGCCAGCAGCTTAAACCCTCCGGGACTAGCGGGAGGGGGCTCCTACAATGAGCAGTTCTTC
CDR3aa: CASSLNPPGLAGGGSYNEQFF
j_gene: TRBJ2-1
d_gene: TRBD2
abundance: few
v_gene: TRBV7-3

CDR3nt: TGTGCCAGCAGCCCAGGTCGGACCCAGGGGGAAGCTTTCTTT
CDR3aa: CASSPGRTQGEAFF
j_gene: TRBJ1-1
d_gene: NA
abundance: few
v_gene: TRBV9

CDR3nt: TGTGCCACCAGAGGTCTAGCGGAGAAGCATATAGCCAAAAACATTCAGTACTTC
CDR3aa: CATRGLAEKHIAKNIQYF
j_gene: TRBJ2-4
d_gene: TRBD2
abundance: few
v_gene: TRBV24-1

CDR3nt: TGTGCCAGCAGCTCTCGCGGGGTAGTTGGGGATACGCAGTATTTT
CDR3aa: CASSSRGVVGDTQYF
j_gene: TRBJ2-3
d_gene: NA
abundance: few
v_gene: TRBV11-2

CDR3nt: TGTGCCAGCAAGGGAGGGCCGTCCTACGAGCAGTACTTC
CDR3aa: CASKGGPSYEQYF
j_gene: TRBJ2-7
d_gene: TRBD2
abundance: NA
v_gene: TRBV2

CDR3nt: TGTGCCAGCAGCTTACGGGAAAAACTGTTTTTT
CDR3aa: CASSLREKLFF
j_gene: TRBJ1-4
d_gene: NA
abundance: NA
v_gene: TRBV11-2

CDR3nt: TGCGCCAGCAGCCCGGTCGTCACAGGGCTTTACAATGAGCAGTTCTTC
CDR3aa: CASSPVVTGLYNEQFF
j_gene: TRBJ2-1
d_gene: NA
abundance: many
v_gene: TRBV5-1

CDR3nt: TGTGCCAGCAGTCAACCGTCCTCCTACAATGAGCAGTTCTTC
CDR3aa: CASSQPSSYNEQFF
j_gene: TRBJ2-1
d_gene: NA
abundance: many
v_gene: TRBV4-2

CDR3nt: TGTGCCAGCAGTTTAGCGCTAGCAGGGACGACGGGAGGGCTGCAGTTCTTC
CDR3aa: CASSLALAGTTGGLQFF
j_gene: TRBJ2-1
d_gene: TRBD2
abundance: NA
v_gene: TRBV12-3/TRBV12-4

CDR3nt: TGTGCCAGTAGAAACAAGGATTACAATGAGCAGTTCTTC
CDR3aa: CASRNKDYNEQFF
j_gene: TRBJ2-1
d_gene: NA
abundance: NA
v_gene: TRBV19

CDR3nt: TGTGCCAGCAGTTTCAGCACGGAGCTGGGCTCCTACGAGCAGTACTTC
CDR3aa: CASSFSTELGSYEQYF
j_gene: TRBJ2-7
d_gene: NA
abundance: NA
v_gene: TRBV6-5

CDR3nt: TGTGCCAGCAGTTTTGGGGGCAGGGGTCATGAGCAGTTCTTC
CDR3aa: CASSFGGRGHEQFF
j_gene: TRBJ2-1
d_gene: NA
abundance: few
v_gene: TRBV28

CDR3nt: TGTGCCAGCAGTTTAGCCCCAGGACAGGGGCGGGATGGCTACACCTTC
CDR3aa: CASSLAPGQGRDGYTF
j_gene: TRBJ1-2
d_gene: TRBD1
abundance: NA
v_gene: TRBV28

CDR3nt: TGCAGTGCTCGGACAGGGGCTAGCTACGAGCAGTACTTC
CDR3aa: CSARTGASYEQYF
j_gene: TRBJ2-7
d_gene: TRBD1
abundance: many
v_gene: TRBV20-1

CDR3nt: TGTGCCAGCACCCACCGGGATACGCAGTATTTT
CDR3aa: CASTHRDTQYF
j_gene: TRBJ2-3
d_gene: NA
abundance: NA
v_gene: TRBV6-2/TRBV6-3

CDR3nt: TGTGCCAGCAGCTTAGGACGGCAAGAGACCCAGTACTTC
CDR3aa: CASSLGRQETQYF
j_gene: TRBJ2-5
d_gene: NA
abundance: many
v_gene: TRBV7-7

CDR3nt: TGTGCCAGCAGCTACCCGACAGGGCTAAGCACAGATACGCAGTATTTT
CDR3aa: CASSYPTGLSTDTQYF
j_gene: TRBJ2-3
d_gene: TRBD1
abundance: NA
v_gene: TRBV11-2

CDR3nt: TGCAGTGCTAGGACTCACAGCTCCTACAATGAGCAGTTCTTC
CDR3aa: CSARTHSSYNEQFF
j_gene: TRBJ2-1
d_gene: NA
abundance: NA
v_gene: TRBV20-1

CDR3nt: TGTGCCAGCAGCGTTACATCGGACAGGAAGATATACGAGCAGTACTTC
CDR3aa: CASSVTSDRKIYEQYF
j_gene: TRBJ2-7
d_gene: TRBD1
abundance: few
v_gene: TRBV9

CDR3nt: TGTGCCAGCAGCGATGGAACTGAAGCTTTCTTT
CDR3aa: CASSDGTEAFF
j_gene: TRBJ1-1
d_gene: NA
abundance: few
v_gene: TRBV11-2

CDR3nt: TGTGCCACTACGGTAGCGGGGGGGCCCCCAGATACGCAGTATTTT
CDR3aa: CATTVAGGPPDTQYF
j_gene: TRBJ2-3
d_gene: TRBD2
abundance: NA
v_gene: TRBV27

CDR3nt: TGTGCCAGCAGCGAACGGGCGTACACCGGGGAGCTGTTTTTT
CDR3aa: CASSERAYTGELFF
j_gene: TRBJ2-2
d_gene: NA
abundance: many
v_gene: TRBV25-1

CDR3nt: TGTGCCAGCAGCTTAAGCGGAGGTGGGGCCAACGTCCTGACTTTC
CDR3aa: CASSLSGGGANVLTF
j_gene: TRBJ2-6
d_gene: NA
abundance: few
v_gene: TRBV7-6

CDR3nt: TGCAGTGGGGACGGGCTAGCGGGAGCGGAGATATCAGATACGCAGTATTTT
CDR3aa: CSGDGLAGAEISDTQYF
j_gene: TRBJ2-3
d_gene: TRBD2
abundance: NA
v_gene: TRBV29-1

CDR3nt: TGCGCCAGCAGCCAAGATCTAGCGGGGGGTGAGGGGTTCTCCTACAATGAGCAGTTCTTC
CDR3aa: CASSQDLAGGEGFSYNEQFF
j_gene: TRBJ2-1
d_gene: TRBD2
abundance: few
v_gene: TRBV4-1

CDR3nt: TGCAGTGCTAGAGCGCCGAACACCGGGGAGCTGTTTTTT
CDR3aa: CSARAPNTGELFF
j_gene: TRBJ2-2
d_gene: NA
abundance: NA
v_gene: TRBV20-1

CDR3nt: TGTGCCAGCAGCTCCCTTGGGCCCGGGGAGCTGTTTTTT
CDR3aa: CASSSLGPGELFF
j_gene: TRBJ2-2
d_gene: NA
abundance: few
v_gene: TRBV7-3